This TCR beta chain is from a study of shared clonotypes between healthy human individuals. Across the whole study: Researchers assigned three CD4 naive, three CD4 memory, two CD8 naive and one CD8 memory plate to each donor.

In regard to this clone: The antigen remains unidentified.

The CDR3 consists of 16 residues. V trimming: 0 bases; J trimming: 2 bases; junction bases outside the gene matches: 3. CDR1 and CDR2 (germline): LGHNA, YNFKEQ. Notes on the study in general: Large depth notwithstanding, sorted-subset sequencing proved incomplete by rarefaction.

Execution of the assay was at deep level. Some 28,000 T cell genomes (around 200 ng DNA) went into each sorted-subset replicate. TCRdb keeps only in-frame clones here, not all; method: immunoSEQ multiplex PCR. The sample yields a few hundred thousand clones, about 96% seen once. The sequenced sample consisted of memory CD8+ T cells sorted from blood. The subset was: CD45RO+ cells pooled with CCR7-negative TemRA cells. This clonotype was sampled from a man between 25 and 39 years old in good health. The chain couples TRBV4-2 to TRBJ2-4, with 8 bases aligning to TRBD1. CDR3 protein: CASSQDRGPPKNIQYF. Written as DNA, the CDR3 is TGTGCCAGCAGCCAAGACAGGGGGCCTCCCAAAAACATTCAGTACTTC.